This T cell receptor beta chain was identified during a study of post-analysis software for immune sequencing data. Whole-study context: As for disease course, relapsing-remitting, secondary progressive and progressive-relapsing multiple sclerosis were all included.

Trimming stripped 6 bases from V and 6 bases from J, with 15 bases between. This CDR3 contains 12 residues. Germline-derived CDR1 and CDR2 are SQVTM and ANQGSEA. Tagging with unique molecular identifiers was a feature of the TCR beta cDNA libraries. About 500,000 cDNA molecules came from about 1 to 10 million T cells. Each CDR3 protein gets one entry after TCRdb re-called the PCR reads with MiXCR. This sample yields roughly 800,000 distinct CDR3 sequences, of which 25% to 30% are seen a single time; 0.55% to 0.65% belongs to the top ten. A remark on this clonotype: Its antigen remains unidentified.

General study results and limits: Controls had significantly higher normalized Chao1 diversity than multiple sclerosis patients. TRBV5-6, TRBV5-1 and TRBV20-1 were among 4 or 5 TRBV segments more frequent in patients than controls.

The rearrangement joins TRBV29-1 to TRBJ2-7; tentatively, D is TRBD2 (5 bases). The clonotype originates from a girl under 18 with multiple sclerosis. The sample consisted of blood. The CDR3 spells CSVGSSLREQYF. In nucleotides, the CDR3 is TGCAGCGTGGGGAGCTCTCTGCGCGAGCAGTACTTC.